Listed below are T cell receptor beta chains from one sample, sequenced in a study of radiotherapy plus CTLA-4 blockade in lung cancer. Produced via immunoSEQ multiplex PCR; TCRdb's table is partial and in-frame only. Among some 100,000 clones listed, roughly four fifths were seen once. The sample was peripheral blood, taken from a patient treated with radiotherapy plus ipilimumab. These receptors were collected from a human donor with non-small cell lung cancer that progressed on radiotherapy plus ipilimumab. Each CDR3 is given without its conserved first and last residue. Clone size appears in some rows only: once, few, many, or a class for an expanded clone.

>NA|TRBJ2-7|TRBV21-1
ASSKGFYGGRLSEQY
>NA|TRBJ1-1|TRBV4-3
ASSQTVMNTEAF
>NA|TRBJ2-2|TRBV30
AWNRLVSNTGELF
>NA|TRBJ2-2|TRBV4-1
ASSQRQGPTGELF
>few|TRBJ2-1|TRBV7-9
ASSLLGQASDEQF
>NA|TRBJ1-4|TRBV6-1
ASSEVGAKLF
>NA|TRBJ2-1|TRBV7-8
ASSPRDYNEQF
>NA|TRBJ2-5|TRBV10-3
AVSGSGGPKETQY
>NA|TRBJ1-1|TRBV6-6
ASSQLGSGTEAF
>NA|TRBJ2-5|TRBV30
AWSVRAGLETQY
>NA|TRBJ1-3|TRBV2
ASSGRGGLYTIY
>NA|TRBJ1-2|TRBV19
ASSVGTGPNYGYT
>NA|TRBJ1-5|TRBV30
AWSVSGNQPQH
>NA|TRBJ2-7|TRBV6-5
ASSYGRGRTYEQY
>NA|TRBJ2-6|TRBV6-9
ASSVKTLRQSRANVLT
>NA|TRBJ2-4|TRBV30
AWSVRRLAEAKNIQY
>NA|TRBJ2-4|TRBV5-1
ASSPVLQGAGIQY
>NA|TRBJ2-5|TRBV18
ASSPGQGEQY
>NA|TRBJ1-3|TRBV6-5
ASRLGNSGNTIY
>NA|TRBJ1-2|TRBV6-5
ASSYSIGRATT
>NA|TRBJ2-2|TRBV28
ASRNGETSWSGELF
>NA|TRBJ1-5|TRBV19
ASREYGWAPDQPQH
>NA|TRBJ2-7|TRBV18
ASSPWGTYEQY
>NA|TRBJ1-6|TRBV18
ASSPQENSPLH
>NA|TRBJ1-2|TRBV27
ASSTASFYGYT
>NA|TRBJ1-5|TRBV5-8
ASSLASTGWGNQPQH
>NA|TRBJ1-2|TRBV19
ASSTRDRSYGYT
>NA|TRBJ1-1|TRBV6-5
ASRGLTVNTEAF
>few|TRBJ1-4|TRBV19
ASTTGGSAEKLF
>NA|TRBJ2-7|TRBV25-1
ASSSTASSYEQY
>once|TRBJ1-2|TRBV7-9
ASSPGGTPYGYT
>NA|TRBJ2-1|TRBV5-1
ASSPTPINYRGGYNEQF
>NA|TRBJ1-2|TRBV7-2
ASSLAPTGSLNYGYT
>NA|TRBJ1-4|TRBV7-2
ASSRGGPAEKLF
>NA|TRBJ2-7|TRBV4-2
ASSYGVTGTYEQY
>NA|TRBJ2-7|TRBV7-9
ASSPWDRVSYEQY
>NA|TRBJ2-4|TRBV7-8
ASSLVGGGDIQY
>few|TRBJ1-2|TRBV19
ASRRDRSYYGYT
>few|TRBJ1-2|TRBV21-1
ASSKGRGVYGYT
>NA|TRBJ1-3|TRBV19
ASSFSGTGTSGNTIY
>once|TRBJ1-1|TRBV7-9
ASSLIPSGTEAF
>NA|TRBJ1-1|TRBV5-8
ASSLGTGKAF
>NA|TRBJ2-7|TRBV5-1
ASSLFFDSYEQY
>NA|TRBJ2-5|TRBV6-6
ASSYMETQY
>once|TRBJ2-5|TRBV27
ASSPALPGQGAREQY
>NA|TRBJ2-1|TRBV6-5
ASSYSGTGTMEQF
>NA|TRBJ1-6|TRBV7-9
ASSPREGSPLH
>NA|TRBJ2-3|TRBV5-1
ASSQGGLATQY
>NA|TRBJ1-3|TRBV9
ASSGPSGNTIY